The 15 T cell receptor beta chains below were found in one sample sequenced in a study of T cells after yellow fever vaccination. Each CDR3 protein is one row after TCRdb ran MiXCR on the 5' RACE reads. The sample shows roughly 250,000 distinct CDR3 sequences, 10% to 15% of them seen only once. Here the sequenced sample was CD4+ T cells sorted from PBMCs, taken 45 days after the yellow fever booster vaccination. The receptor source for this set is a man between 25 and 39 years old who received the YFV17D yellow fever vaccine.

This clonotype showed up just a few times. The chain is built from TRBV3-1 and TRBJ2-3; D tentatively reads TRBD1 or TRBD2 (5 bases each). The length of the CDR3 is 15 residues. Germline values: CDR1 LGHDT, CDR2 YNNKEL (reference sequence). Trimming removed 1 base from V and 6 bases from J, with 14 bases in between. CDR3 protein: CASSQGGTRMDTQYF. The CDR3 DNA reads TGTGCCAGCAGCCAAGGGGGGACCCGGATGGATACGCAGTATTTT.

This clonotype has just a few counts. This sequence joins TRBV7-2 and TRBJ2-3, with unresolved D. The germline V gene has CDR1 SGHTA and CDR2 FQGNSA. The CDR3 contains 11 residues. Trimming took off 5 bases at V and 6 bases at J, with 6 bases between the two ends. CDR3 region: CASSTADTQYF. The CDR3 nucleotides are TGTGCCAGCAGCACAGCCGATACGCAGTATTTT.

The chain's CDR3 is CASSLGQGRIYNEQFF. The CDR3 coding sequence is TGTGCCAGCAGTCTCGGACAGGGGAGGATCTACAATGAGCAGTTCTTC. The J gene is TRBJ2-1, the V gene TRBV2; TRBD1 agrees at 9 bases. CDR3 length: 16 amino acids. After removal of 5 bases from V and 3 bases from J, the junction contained 8 bases not matched to a gene. Germline loops: CDR1 SNHLY, CDR2 FYNNEI.

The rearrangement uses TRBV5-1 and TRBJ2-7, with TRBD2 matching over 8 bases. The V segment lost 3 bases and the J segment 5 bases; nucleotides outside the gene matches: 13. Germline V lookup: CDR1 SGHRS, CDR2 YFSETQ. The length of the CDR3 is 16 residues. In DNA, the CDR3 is TGCGCCAGCAGCTCCCTCGGGCGGGGGGCAGGGAACGAGCAGTACTTC. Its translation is CASSSLGRGAGNEQYF.

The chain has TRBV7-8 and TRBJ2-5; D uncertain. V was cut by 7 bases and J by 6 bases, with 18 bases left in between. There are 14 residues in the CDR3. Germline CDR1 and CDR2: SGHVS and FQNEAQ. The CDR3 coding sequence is TGTGCCAGCACCGTAGGAACCCACCCTCAGACCCAGTACTTC. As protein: CASTVGTHPQTQYF. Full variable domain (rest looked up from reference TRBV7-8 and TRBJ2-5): GAGVSQSPRYKVAKRGQDVALRCDPISGHVSLFWYQQALGQGPEFLTYFQNEAQLDKSGLPSDRFFAERPEGSVSTLKIQRTQQEDSAVYLCASTVGTHPQTQYFGPGTRLLVL.

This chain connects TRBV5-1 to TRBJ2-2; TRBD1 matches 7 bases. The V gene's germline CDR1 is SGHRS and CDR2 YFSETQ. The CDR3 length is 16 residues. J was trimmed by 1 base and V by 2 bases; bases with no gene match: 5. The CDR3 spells CASSFWTGENTGELFF. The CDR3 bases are TGCGCCAGCAGCTTTTGGACAGGCGAGAACACCGGGGAGCTGTTTTTT.

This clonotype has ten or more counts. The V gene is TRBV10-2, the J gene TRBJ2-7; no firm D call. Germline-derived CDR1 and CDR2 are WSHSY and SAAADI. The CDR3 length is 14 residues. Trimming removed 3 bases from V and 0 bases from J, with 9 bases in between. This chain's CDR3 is CASSETGRSYEQYF. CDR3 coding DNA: TGCGCCAGCAGTGAAACGGGCCGCTCCTACGAGCAGTACTTC.

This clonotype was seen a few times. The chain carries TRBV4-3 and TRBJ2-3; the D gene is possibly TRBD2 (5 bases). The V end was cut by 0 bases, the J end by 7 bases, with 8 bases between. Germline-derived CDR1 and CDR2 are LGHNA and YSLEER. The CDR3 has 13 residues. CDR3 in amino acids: CASSQDRENTQYF. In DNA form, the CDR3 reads TGCGCCAGCAGCCAAGATAGGGAGAATACGCAGTATTTT.

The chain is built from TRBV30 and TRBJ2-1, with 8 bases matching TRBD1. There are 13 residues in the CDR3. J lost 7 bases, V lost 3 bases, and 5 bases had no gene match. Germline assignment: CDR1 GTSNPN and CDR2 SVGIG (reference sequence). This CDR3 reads CAWSRGLGNEQFF. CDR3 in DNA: TGTGCCTGGAGCAGGGGGCTGGGTAATGAGCAGTTCTTC.

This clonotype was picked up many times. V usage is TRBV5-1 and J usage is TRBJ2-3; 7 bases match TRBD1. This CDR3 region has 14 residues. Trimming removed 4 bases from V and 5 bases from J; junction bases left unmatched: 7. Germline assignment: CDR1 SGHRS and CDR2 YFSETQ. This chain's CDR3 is CASSQGQLVDTQYF. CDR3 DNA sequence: TGCGCCAGCAGCCAGGGACAGCTGGTAGATACGCAGTATTTT.

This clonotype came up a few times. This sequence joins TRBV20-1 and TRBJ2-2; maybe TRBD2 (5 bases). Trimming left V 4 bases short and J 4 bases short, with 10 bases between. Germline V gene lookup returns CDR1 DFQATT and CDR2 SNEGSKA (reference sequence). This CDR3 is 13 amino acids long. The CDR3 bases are TGCAGTGCTAATTCCGGACTCACCGGGGAGCTGTTTTTT. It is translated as CSANSGLTGELFF.

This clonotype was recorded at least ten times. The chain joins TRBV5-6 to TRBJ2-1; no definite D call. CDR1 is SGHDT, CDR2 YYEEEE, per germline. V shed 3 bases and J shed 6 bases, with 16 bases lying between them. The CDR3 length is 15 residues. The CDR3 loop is CASSSYSGVVNEQFF. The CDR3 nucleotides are TGTGCCAGCAGCTCCTACTCCGGTGTCGTCAATGAGCAGTTCTTC.

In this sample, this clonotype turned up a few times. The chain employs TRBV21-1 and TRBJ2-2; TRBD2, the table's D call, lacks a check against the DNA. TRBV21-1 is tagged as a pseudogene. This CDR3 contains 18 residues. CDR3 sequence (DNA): TGTGCCAGCAGCAAAGGGACTAGCGGGAGATGGGACACCGGGGAGCTGTTTTTT. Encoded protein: CASSKGTSGRWDTGELFF.

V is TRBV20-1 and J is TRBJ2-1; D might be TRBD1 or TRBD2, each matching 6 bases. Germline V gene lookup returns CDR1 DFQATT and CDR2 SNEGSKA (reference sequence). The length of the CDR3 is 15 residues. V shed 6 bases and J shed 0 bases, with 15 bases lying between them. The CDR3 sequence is CSAEGGQGSYNEQFF. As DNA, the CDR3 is TGCAGTGCGGAAGGGGGGCAGGGCTCCTACAATGAGCAGTTCTTC.

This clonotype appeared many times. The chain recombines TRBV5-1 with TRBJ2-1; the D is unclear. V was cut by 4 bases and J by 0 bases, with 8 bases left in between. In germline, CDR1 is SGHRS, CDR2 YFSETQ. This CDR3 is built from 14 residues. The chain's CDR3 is CASSGQSSYNEQFF. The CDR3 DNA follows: TGCGCCAGCAGCGGGCAGAGCTCCTACAATGAGCAGTTCTTC.